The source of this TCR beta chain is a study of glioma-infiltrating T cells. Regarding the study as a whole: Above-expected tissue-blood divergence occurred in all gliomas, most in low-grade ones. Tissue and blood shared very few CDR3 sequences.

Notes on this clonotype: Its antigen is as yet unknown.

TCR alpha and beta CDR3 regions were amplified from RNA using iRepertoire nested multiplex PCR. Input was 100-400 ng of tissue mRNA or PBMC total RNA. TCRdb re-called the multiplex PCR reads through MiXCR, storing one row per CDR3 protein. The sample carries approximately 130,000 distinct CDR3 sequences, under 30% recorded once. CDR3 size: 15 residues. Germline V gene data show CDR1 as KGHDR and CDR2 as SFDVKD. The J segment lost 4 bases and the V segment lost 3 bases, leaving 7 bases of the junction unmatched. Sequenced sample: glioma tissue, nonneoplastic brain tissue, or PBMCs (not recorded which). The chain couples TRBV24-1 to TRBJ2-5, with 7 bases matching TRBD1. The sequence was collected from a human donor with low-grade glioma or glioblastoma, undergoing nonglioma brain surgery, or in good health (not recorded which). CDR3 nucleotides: TGTGCCACCAGTGATCCAGGGGACAGCGTAGAGACCCAGTACTTC. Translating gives CATSDPGDSVETQYF.